Below are 2 T cell receptor beta chains sequenced from a single sample in a study of shared clonotypes between healthy human individuals. Measured with immunoSEQ multiplex PCR; TCRdb has only the in-frame clones, and not every one. The data hold around 550,000 clones, with 90% to 96% observed a single time. Specimen: naive CD4+ T cells sorted from blood. Subset denoted: CD45RA+ positively selected. The receptors originated from a woman under 40 in good health.

The CDR3 nucleotides read TGTGCCAGCAGTTACTCGAGACAGGGGGCGGGCGGCTACACCTTC. Translation: CASSYSRQGAGGYTF. V gene TRBV6-5 combines with J gene TRBJ1-2; 10 bases agree with TRBD1. The CDR3 has 15 amino acids. Germline CDR1 reads MNHEY; CDR2 reads SVGAGI. The junction had 6 bases not matched to a gene; V was cut back by 0 bases and J by 8 bases.

This chain joins TRBV4-2 and TRBJ1-2, with 9 bases fitting TRBD1. CDR1 and CDR2 from the germline V gene are LGHNA and YNFKEQ. The CDR3 contains 16 residues. With 5 bases clipped from V and 3 bases from J, the junction kept 10 bases outside the gene matches. CDR3 sequence reads: CASSSYRGREDYGYTF. In nucleotides, the CDR3 is TGTGCCAGCAGCTCGTACAGGGGGCGAGAGGACTATGGCTACACCTTC.